Sequencing of this T cell receptor (beta chain) was carried out in a study of T cells after yellow fever vaccination (dated by TCRdb to between 2017 and 2020). Regarding the research as a whole: The SMART-Seq v4 Ultra Low Input RNA kit was used to prepare libraries from fractions with low cell numbers. Bulk TCR alpha and beta repertoires were sequenced longitudinally to track T-cell clones before and after primary and booster YFV17D yellow fever vaccination. The cohort comprised two healthy male donors, one aged 18 to 30 and one aged 30 to 39 years. Blood was collected at multiple timepoints before and after primary and secondary immunization, and bulk PBMC replicates and cell subsets were isolated.

As to this clonotype: What antigen it recognizes has not been identified. Qualities for individual bases were not recorded, and no much larger clone is one base off.

The reads were generated on an Illumina NovaSeq 6000. TCR cDNA was made using 5'RACE template switching, a step that added a universal primer site and unique molecular identifiers. Priming of cDNA synthesis was performed from both the TCR alpha and TCR beta constant segments. Library amplification involved two PCR steps, and the second step added sample barcodes and sequencing adapters. Sequencing of libraries was done on Illumina HiSeq 2500 (2x100 bp) or NovaSeq (2x150 bp). In the source study's methods: Reads were demultiplexed and collapsed into UMI consensus sequences with MIGEC, and V(D)J alignment was performed with MiXCR. Clonotypes responding to the vaccine were identified with edgeR on replicate PBMC samples, with the criteria of FDR below 0.01 and a log2 fold change above 5 up to day 15. Bulk clonotypes were assigned CD4 or CD8 identity according to which sequenced CD4 or CD8 repertoire held them at higher abundance. Using fastp at Q25 and MiXCR, TCRdb reprocessed the public reads and kept productive beta chains. Entries that share a CDR3 protein sequence are merged under the most common genes and DNA. For this entry, the V and J calls and clone size follow TCRdb and not the study's own pipeline. The sample table shows 100,000 to 150,000 distinct CDR3 sequences, and 8.9% are seen once. Jointly, the top ten make up 40% of the sample.

Counted from cysteine to phenylalanine, this CDR3 has 14 amino acids. Only the CDR3 part of the read is kept: 42 bases, read in frame from the first base. CDR1 and CDR2 are read off the germline V gene (reference sequence) as SGHKS and YYEKEE. V is reduced by 3 bases and J by 6 bases, leaving a spacing of 16 bases between them. Results the study describes overall, beyond this receptor: Computational filtering was needed because FACS-sorted repertoires could contain abundant contaminating clonotypes from the bulk population. Compared with the primary T-cell response, the secondary T-cell response was faster but weaker, reaching its peak on day 5 rather than on day 15. A small fraction of clonotypes showed up in both the CD4 and CD8 compartments, probably as a result of convergent recombination. Most clones expanded after primary vaccination (approximately 95% of CD4 and roughly 90% of CD8) were re-detected after the booster, suggesting that broad memory maintenance occurred. Because the study included only a couple of donors, the extent to which the findings can be generalized is limited.

Reading the label with the study, this specimen's treatment or condition is: live attenuated yellow fever vaccine strain. A standard Ficoll-Paque protocol was used to isolate PBMCs from peripheral blood. Dynabeads CD4 and CD8 positive selection kits were used to isolate CD4 and CD8 T-cell fractions. RNA was extracted with TriZol from bulk PBMCs, CD4 and CD8 fractions, and dextramer-positive and dextramer-negative fractions. The sequence is built from TRBV5-5 and TRBJ2-7; the D gene is unclear. This receptor was taken from a man aged 18-30 years who received the YFV17D yellow fever vaccine. The material was CD8+ T cells sorted from PBMCs, obtained on the day of the yellow fever booster vaccination. The sequenced DNA is TGTGCCAGCAGCTGGGCCGCGGAGTGGGGCGAGCAGTACTTC. Protein translation: CASSWAAEWGEQYF.